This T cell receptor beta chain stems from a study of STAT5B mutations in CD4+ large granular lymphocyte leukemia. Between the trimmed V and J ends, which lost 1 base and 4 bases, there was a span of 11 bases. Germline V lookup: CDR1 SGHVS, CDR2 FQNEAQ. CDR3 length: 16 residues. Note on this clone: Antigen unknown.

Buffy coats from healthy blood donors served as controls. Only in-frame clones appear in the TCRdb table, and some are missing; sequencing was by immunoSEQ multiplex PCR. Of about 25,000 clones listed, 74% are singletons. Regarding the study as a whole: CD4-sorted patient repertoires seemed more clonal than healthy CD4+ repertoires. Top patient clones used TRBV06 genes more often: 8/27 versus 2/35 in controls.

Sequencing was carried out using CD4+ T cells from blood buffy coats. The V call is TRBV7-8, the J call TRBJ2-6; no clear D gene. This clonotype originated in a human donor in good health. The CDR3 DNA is TGTGCCAGCAGCTTAGGGGCCCGATTAGGGGCCAACGTCCTGACTTTC. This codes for CASSLGARLGANVLTF.